The 7 T cell receptor beta chains below all came from one sample that was sequenced in a study of CD8 T cells in ankylosing spondylitis. TCRdb re-derived calls from the 5' RACE reads in MiXCR, one entry per CDR3 protein. The sample yields fewer than 500,000 distinct CDR3 sequences, 20% to 25% seen once. Antigens for these TCRs are unknown. Study-level results: A TCR beta motif of roughly eight highly homologous variants appeared characteristic of ankylosing spondylitis blood.

Sequenced material: blood, either unsorted or a sorted T cell fraction (not recorded which). The receptors derive from a male donor with ankylosing spondylitis.

This clonotype showed up just a few times. This chain joins TRBV7-2 and TRBJ1-2; 9 bases agree with TRBD1. Germline CDR1 reads SGHTA; CDR2 reads FQGNSA. With 4 bases clipped from V and 8 bases from J, the junction kept 11 bases outside the gene matches. This CDR3 region has 15 residues. The CDR3: CASSSLTGGLEGYTF. The CDR3 DNA reads TGTGCCAGCAGCTCCCTGACAGGGGGTTTGGAGGGCTACACCTTC.

This clonotype was seen only a few times. The chain carries TRBV20-1 and TRBJ2-1; 8 nucleotides agree with TRBD2. This CDR3 has 13 amino acids. Germline values: CDR1 DFQATT, CDR2 SNEGSKA (reference sequence). J gave up 5 bases and V 5 bases, and 5 bases lay outside the gene matches. The CDR3 DNA follows: TGCAGTGCTTCAGCGGGAGTGGACAATGAGCAGTTCTTC. It translates to CSASAGVDNEQFF.

The rearrangement uses TRBV20-1 and TRBJ2-1; 10 bases agree with TRBD2. Germline CDR1 and CDR2: DFQATT and SNEGSKA (reference sequence). J was trimmed by 5 bases and V by 6 bases; bases with no gene match: 7. The CDR3 covers 14 residues. The CDR3 DNA sequence: TGCAGTGCCACCGGACTAGCGGCCCACAATGAGCAGTTCTTC. This encodes CSATGLAAHNEQFF.

Only a few counts were recorded for this clonotype. This sequence joins TRBV4-1 and TRBJ2-7; 7 bases are shared with TRBD2. The CDR3 spans 14 residues. In germline, CDR1 is MGHRA, CDR2 YSYEKL. The J segment lost 2 bases and the V segment lost 6 bases, leaving 7 bases of the junction unmatched. The CDR3 sequence: CASRPGLPPYEQYF. For the CDR3, the DNA is TGCGCCAGCAGGCCGGGACTACCGCCCTACGAGCAGTACTTC.

The chain recombines TRBV20-1 with TRBJ2-3; 12 bases are shared with TRBD2. V shed 1 base, J shed 4 bases, and the junction held 3 bases outside the gene matches. This CDR3 spans 15 amino acids. The germline CDR1 and CDR2 sequences are DFQATT and SNEGSKA (reference sequence). The DNA for the CDR3 is TGCAGTGCTAGAGTACTAGCGGGAGGTCCAGATACGCAGTATTTT. Protein sequence: CSARVLAGGPDTQYF.

This clonotype has more than one count but fewer than ten. The chain combines TRBV12-3 or TRBV12-4 with TRBJ2-5; D call uncertain. V was cut by 2 bases and J by 1 base, with 5 bases left in between. This CDR3 is built from 13 residues. CDR3 region: CASSLISQETQYF. Written as DNA, the CDR3 is TGTGCCAGCAGTTTAATCAGCCAAGAGACCCAGTACTTC.

This clonotype was counted a few times. J is TRBJ1-1 and V is TRBV24-1, with D tentatively TRBD1 (5 bases). The V and J ends lost 5 bases and 3 bases respectively, with 12 bases between them. Germline V gene data show CDR1 as KGHDR and CDR2 as SFDVKD. The CDR3 has 14 residues. CDR3 protein: CATSAQGGYTEAFF. In DNA form, the CDR3 reads TGTGCCACCAGTGCCCAGGGAGGGTACACTGAAGCTTTCTTT.